This T cell receptor beta chain was documented in a study of cytomegalovirus exposure and HLA in healthy donors. Study-level findings and limits: Altogether, about 160 TCR beta chains were recorded as cytomegalovirus-associated. The CMV antigen specificity of a few CMV-associated chains was confirmed through in vitro analysis. In a later analysis, first-cohort TCR clusters were found to tend to co-occur in the 120 validation repertoires.

Produced via immunoSEQ multiplex PCR; TCRdb's table is partial and in-frame only. The sample lists roughly 76,000 clones, 94% occurring once. Trimming at V came to 5 bases and at J to 7 bases, leaving 6 bases not matched to a gene. CDR3 length equals 13 residues. Looked up from germline, CDR1 is GTSNPN and CDR2 is SVGIG (reference sequence). As for this clone: Its antigen is unknown.

The validation cohort, a group of 120 or so subjects, included the donors and was separate from the roughly 700-subject first cohort. The specimen sequenced was PBMCs. The sequence derives from a man younger than 35 in good health and CMV-seropositive. This rearrangement joins TRBV30 to TRBJ1-5, with 9 positions matching TRBD1. The CDR3 DNA follows: TGTGCCTGGGACTCCGGGACAGGGCAGCCCCAGCATTTT. Encoded protein: CAWDSGTGQPQHF.